Listed below are T cell receptor beta chains from one sample, sequenced in a study of cytomegalovirus exposure and HLA in healthy donors. Method: immunoSEQ multiplex PCR; TCRdb's copy keeps in-frame clones and lacks some. The sample consists of around 220,000 clones, almost 90% of them appearing once. Sequencing was done on a sample of PBMCs. The receptors originated from a woman between 18 and 30 years old in good health and CMV-seronegative. Each CDR3 is given without its conserved first and last residue. D genes are given only for firm matches.

j_call v_call d_call cdr3_aa
TRBJ2-7 TRBV9 TRBD2 ASSVGDGAGGVYEQY
TRBJ2-7 TRBV7-3 TRBD1 ASSPGARGPYEQY
TRBJ1-4 TRBV5-1 NA ASSLAGKNEKLF
TRBJ2-1 TRBV28 TRBD2 ASSSMGLAGGYNEQF
TRBJ2-7 TRBV18 NA ASSDTGYSYEQY
TRBJ1-1 TRBV7-3 NA ASSLNMGANTEAF
TRBJ1-1 TRBV11-2 NA ASSLGGMNTEAF
TRBJ2-3 TRBV5-1 TRBD1 ASSRGQPTDTQY
TRBJ2-5 TRBV5-4 TRBD2 ASSVLAAKETQY
TRBJ2-7 TRBV7-2 NA ASSLDSGTGSYEQY
TRBJ1-2 TRBV5-6 TRBD1 ASSSGTAVNGYT
TRBJ2-2 TRBV5-4 NA ASSFRVENTGELF
TRBJ2-1 TRBV2 TRBD1 ASRTGTGGYNEQF
TRBJ1-2 TRBV5-1 NA ASSLEGPGSYGYT
TRBJ2-3 TRBV18 TRBD2 ASSPTWPTSGRTDTQY
TRBJ1-4 TRBV2 TRBD1 ASNRDRSINEKLF
TRBJ2-2 TRBV11-2 TRBD2 ASSSTGGRATGELF
TRBJ2-7 TRBV28 TRBD1 ASRDRGYEQY
TRBJ2-6 TRBV7-9 NA ASSFPSWGDGANVLT
TRBJ2-2 TRBV6-5 NA ASSYSGVPGELF
TRBJ2-7 TRBV7-9 TRBD2 ASSSTDSGRAWNYEQY
TRBJ1-3 TRBV19 TRBD1 ASSIGRGPGNTIY
TRBJ1-2 TRBV28 TRBD1 ASSTGQGFPQANYGYT
TRBJ2-7 TRBV11-2 TRBD2 ASSRSGTTSYEQY
TRBJ2-3 TRBV5-1 NA ASSSENQADTQY
TRBJ2-3 TRBV28 NA ASSFEAGTTDTQY
TRBJ2-5 TRBV5-1 TRBD2 ASRTSGSQETQY
TRBJ2-7 TRBV27 TRBD2 ASRRTSGRYEQY
TRBJ2-1 TRBV2 NA ASRANGGNEQF
TRBJ1-1 TRBV28 TRBD1 ASQDRGPVETEAF
TRBJ2-1 TRBV21-1 NA ASSKSEGSNNEQF
TRBJ2-2 TRBV28 TRBD2 ASSEAGSNTGELF
TRBJ2-6 TRBV18 TRBD1 ASAAPTGSGANVLT
TRBJ2-7 TRBV11-2 TRBD2 ASSLGGTRGYEQY
TRBJ2-7 TRBV27 NA ASSLSSWSREQY
TRBJ2-7 TRBV2 TRBD2 ASSNRREGDGY
TRBJ2-1 TRBV5-1 TRBD2 ASSLAVSGILNEQF
TRBJ2-3 TRBV4-3 TRBD2 ASSQDSLAGAGTDTQY
TRBJ2-7 TRBV6-5 TRBD2 ASRAREGWYEQY
TRBJ1-4 TRBV28 TRBD1 ASGTGGRTNEKLF
TRBJ2-7 TRBV18 TRBD1 ASSSQGAPVEQY
TRBJ2-7 TRBV4-3 TRBD2 ASSQALAGASYEQY
TRBJ2-7 TRBV19 TRBD1 ASNKQGPPYEQY
TRBJ1-2 TRBV2 TRBD1 ASSRDRGDGYT
TRBJ2-7 TRBV10-1 NA ASGPYEQY